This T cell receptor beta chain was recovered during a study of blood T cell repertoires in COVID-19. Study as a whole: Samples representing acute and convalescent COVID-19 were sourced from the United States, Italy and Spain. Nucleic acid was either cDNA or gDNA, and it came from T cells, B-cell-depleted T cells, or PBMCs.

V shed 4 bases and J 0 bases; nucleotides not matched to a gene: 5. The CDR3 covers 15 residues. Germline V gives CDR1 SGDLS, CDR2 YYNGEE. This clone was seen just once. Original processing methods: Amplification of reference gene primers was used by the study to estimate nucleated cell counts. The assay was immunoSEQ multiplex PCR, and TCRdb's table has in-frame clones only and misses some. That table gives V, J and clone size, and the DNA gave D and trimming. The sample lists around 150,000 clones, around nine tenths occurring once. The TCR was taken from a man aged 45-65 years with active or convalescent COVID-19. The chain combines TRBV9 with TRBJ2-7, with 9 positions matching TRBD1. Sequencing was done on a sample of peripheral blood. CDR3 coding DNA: TGTGCCAGCAGCCTGGGGACAGGGAGCTCCTACGAGCAGTACTTC. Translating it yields CASSLGTGSSYEQYF.